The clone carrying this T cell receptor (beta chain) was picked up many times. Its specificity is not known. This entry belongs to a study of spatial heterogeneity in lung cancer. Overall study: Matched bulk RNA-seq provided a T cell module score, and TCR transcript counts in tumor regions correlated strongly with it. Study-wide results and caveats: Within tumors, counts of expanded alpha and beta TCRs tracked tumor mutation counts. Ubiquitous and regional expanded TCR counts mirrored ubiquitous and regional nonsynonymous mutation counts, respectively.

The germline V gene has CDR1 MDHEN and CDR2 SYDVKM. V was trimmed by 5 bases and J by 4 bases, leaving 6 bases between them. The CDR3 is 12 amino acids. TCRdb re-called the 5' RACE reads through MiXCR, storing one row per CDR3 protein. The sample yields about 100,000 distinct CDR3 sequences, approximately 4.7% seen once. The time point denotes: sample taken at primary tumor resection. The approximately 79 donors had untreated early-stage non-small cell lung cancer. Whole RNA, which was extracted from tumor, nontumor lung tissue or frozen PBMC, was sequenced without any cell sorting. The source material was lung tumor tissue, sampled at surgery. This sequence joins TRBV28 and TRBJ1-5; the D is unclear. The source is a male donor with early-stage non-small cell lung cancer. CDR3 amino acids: CASSPKNQPQHF. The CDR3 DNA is TGTGCCAGCAGTCCAAAAAATCAGCCCCAGCATTTT.